This TCR beta chain was obtained from a study of glioma-infiltrating T cells after dendritic cell vaccination. For the study at large: Samples are from glioblastoma patients in Phase I and II dendritic cell vaccine trials.

Assay: immunoSEQ multiplex PCR; the TCRdb copy retains only in-frame clones and omits some. The sample shows 55,000 to 70,000 clones, about 81% of them seen only once. Germline assignment: CDR1 MDHEN and CDR2 SYDVKM. The trim removed 2 bases at V and 4 bases at J, leaving 8 bases unmatched. The CDR3 runs 17 residues. The specimen was blood, collected before dendritic cell vaccination. The V call is TRBV28, the J call TRBJ2-5, with 12 bases lining up with TRBD2. The receptor's source is a human donor with glioblastoma. This CDR3 reads CASSLNLLAGGGETQYF. Here the CDR3 DNA reads TGTGCCAGCAGTTTAAATCTCCTAGCGGGGGGGGGAGAGACCCAGTACTTC.